The rows below give T cell receptor beta chains drawn from one sample of a study of cytomegalovirus exposure and HLA in healthy donors. This table comes from immunoSEQ multiplex PCR, and its TCRdb copy is limited to in-frame clones, with some not included. In the table there are 100,000 or so clones, 84% of which are singletons. Specimen: PBMCs. The origin of the receptors is a young woman in good health and CMV-seronegative. CDR3s include the opening cysteine and the closing phenylalanine or tryptophan. Fields, in order: CDR3 protein, CDR3 DNA, D gene, clone size, J gene, V gene. D genes are given only for firm matches. Only part of the rows carry a size: once, few, many, or a class if the clone is expanded.

CDR3: CASSLLLAANTGELFF; DNA: TGCGCCAGCAGCTTGTTACTAGCGGCGAACACCGGGGAGCTGTTTTTT; D: TRBD2; size: NA; J: TRBJ2-2; V: TRBV5-1
CDR3: CASSPVGAEYGYTF; DNA: TGTGCCAGCTCACCGGTTGGGGCGGAATATGGCTACACCTTC; D: NA; size: NA; J: TRBJ1-2; V: TRBV18
CDR3: CASSLSLPTDTQYF; DNA: TGTGCCAGCAGTTTATCTCTTCCTACAGATACGCAGTATTTT; D: NA; size: NA; J: TRBJ2-3; V: TRBV27
CDR3: CASSWTGANTGELFF; DNA: TGTGCCAGCAGTTGGACAGGGGCGAACACCGGGGAGCTGTTTTTT; D: TRBD1; size: NA; J: TRBJ2-2; V: TRBV28
CDR3: CASSYSQVSGTQYF; DNA: TGTGCCAGCAGTTACTCCCAGGTTTCTGGGACCCAGTACTTC; D: NA; size: NA; J: TRBJ2-5; V: TRBV6-5
CDR3: CASREQRGRAEQFF; DNA: TGTGCCAGCAGGGAACAGCGGGGGCGGGCTGAGCAGTTCTTC; D: TRBD2; size: NA; J: TRBJ2-1; V: TRBV6-1
CDR3: CASSYDLANTEAFF; DNA: TGTGCCAGCAGTTACGATTTAGCGAACACTGAAGCTTTCTTT; D: NA; size: few; J: TRBJ1-1; V: TRBV6-5
CDR3: CASSFRGQGTQYF; DNA: TGTGCCAGCAGTTTCAGGGGTCAAGGGACCCAGTACTTC; D: NA; size: few; J: TRBJ2-5; V: TRBV28
CDR3: CSVEYRGGYTF; DNA: TGCAGCGTTGAGTACAGAGGGGGCTACACCTTC; D: NA; size: NA; J: TRBJ1-2; V: TRBV29-1
CDR3: CASNRGGTGEKLFF; DNA: TGTGCCAGCAACAGGGGGGGTACGGGCGAAAAACTGTTTTTT; D: TRBD1; size: once; J: TRBJ1-4; V: TRBV13
CDR3: CASSIGGNEQFF; DNA: TGTGCCAGCAGCATCGGGGGCAATGAGCAGTTCTTC; D: NA; size: NA; J: TRBJ2-1; V: TRBV11-2
CDR3: CASSPRPANTEAFF; DNA: TGTGCCAGCAGCCCCAGGCCGGCGAACACTGAAGCTTTCTTT; D: NA; size: NA; J: TRBJ1-1; V: TRBV28
CDR3: CSSSFGSGYGYTF; DNA: TGTTCCAGCAGCTTCGGTTCAGGCTATGGCTACACCTTC; D: NA; size: NA; J: TRBJ1-2; V: TRBV7-9
CDR3: CASSHLRDAYGYTF; DNA: TGTGCCAGTAGCCACCTCAGGGATGCCTATGGCTACACCTTC; D: NA; size: NA; J: TRBJ1-2; V: TRBV19
CDR3: CASSEVSGGYTQYF; DNA: TGTGCCAGCAGTGAAGTTTCAGGGGGTTATACCCAGTACTTC; D: TRBD1; size: NA; J: TRBJ2-5; V: TRBV2
CDR3: CASSRQYNEQFF; DNA: TGTGCCAGCTCACGACAGTACAATGAGCAGTTCTTC; D: NA; size: NA; J: TRBJ2-1; V: TRBV18
CDR3: CASSPTGTEQYF; DNA: TGTGCCAGCAGCCCGACAGGGACCGAGCAGTACTTC; D: TRBD1; size: NA; J: TRBJ2-7; V: TRBV28
CDR3: CASSGDHEQYF; DNA: TGTGCCAGCAGCGGAGACCACGAGCAGTACTTC; D: NA; size: NA; J: TRBJ2-7; V: TRBV13